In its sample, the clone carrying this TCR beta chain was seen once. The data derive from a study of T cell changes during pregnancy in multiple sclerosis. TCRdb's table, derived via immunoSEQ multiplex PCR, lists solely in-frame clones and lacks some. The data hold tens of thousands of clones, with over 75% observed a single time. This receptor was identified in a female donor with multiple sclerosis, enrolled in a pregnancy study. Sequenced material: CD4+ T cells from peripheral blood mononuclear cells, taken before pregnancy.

The CDR3 DNA is TGTGCCAGCTCGCAGTCAGGGGGCTCCTACGAGCAGTACTTC. This translates into CASSQSGGSYEQYF. This chain joins TRBV18 and TRBJ2-7; 7 bases align to TRBD1. CDR1 is KGHSH, CDR2 LQKENI, per germline. The CDR3 sequence is 14 residues long. V gave up 6 bases and J gave up 0 bases; unmatched junction bases: 5.